This T cell receptor beta chain was identified in a study of cytomegalovirus exposure and HLA in healthy donors. Broader study findings: Reportedly, cytomegalovirus status was diagnosed with high sensitivity and specificity.

This clone showed up just a few times. Antigen: not known. Vbeta (60) and Jbeta (13) primers were used in the PCR. Produced via immunoSEQ multiplex PCR; TCRdb's table is partial and in-frame only. This table holds some 120,000 clones, 15% found once. Sequenced: PBMCs. The receptor was derived from a woman aged 18 to 35 in good health and CMV-seronegative.

In DNA form, the CDR3 reads TGCGCCAGCAGCCAGATACTTTCCGGCAATGAGCAGTTCTTC. Protein sequence: CASSQILSGNEQFF. V usage is TRBV4-1 and J usage is TRBJ2-1; D call uncertain. Trimming took off 3 bases at V and 6 bases at J, with 12 bases between the two ends. CDR3 size: 14 residues. Germline V gives CDR1 MGHRA, CDR2 YSYEKL.